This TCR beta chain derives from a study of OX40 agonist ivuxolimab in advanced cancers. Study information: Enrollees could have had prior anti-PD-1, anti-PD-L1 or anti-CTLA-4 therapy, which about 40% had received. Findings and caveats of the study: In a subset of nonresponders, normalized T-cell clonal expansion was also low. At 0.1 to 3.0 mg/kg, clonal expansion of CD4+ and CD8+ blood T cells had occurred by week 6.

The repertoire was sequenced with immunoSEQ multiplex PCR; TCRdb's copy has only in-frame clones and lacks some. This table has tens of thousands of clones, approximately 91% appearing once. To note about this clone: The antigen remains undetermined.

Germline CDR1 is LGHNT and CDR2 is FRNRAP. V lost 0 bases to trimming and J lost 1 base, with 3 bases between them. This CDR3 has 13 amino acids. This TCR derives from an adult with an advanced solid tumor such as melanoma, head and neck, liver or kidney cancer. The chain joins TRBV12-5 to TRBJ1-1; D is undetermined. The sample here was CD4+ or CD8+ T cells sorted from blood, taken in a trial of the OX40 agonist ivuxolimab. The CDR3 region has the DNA TGTGCTAGTGGTTTGGTTGGGAACACTGAAGCTTTCTTT. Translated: CASGLVGNTEAFF. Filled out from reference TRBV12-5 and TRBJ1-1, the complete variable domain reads DARVTQTPRHKVTEMGQEVTMRCQPILGHNTVFWYRQTMMQGLELLAYFRNRAPLDDSGMPKDRFSAEMPDATLATLKIQPSEPRDSAVYFCASGLVGNTEAFFGQGTRLTVV.